What follows is one T cell receptor beta chain and its context. Antigen specificity is unknown. Amplified regions were TCR beta CDR3 sequences from RNA transcripts. The HTBI set primed first-round TCR CDR3 RT-PCR. Using its own MiXCR run on the multiplex PCR reads, TCRdb lists one record per CDR3 protein. In the table there are a few hundred thousand distinct CDR3 sequences, about 45% of which are singletons. These data come from a study of T cells in Graves' hyperthyroidism and ophthalmopathy. General observations from the study: The model foresaw ophthalmopathy a median roughly 6.5 months prior to onset. Separation of ophthalmopathy from stable hyperthyroidism was achieved by a 13 V-J model.

Germline-derived CDR1 and CDR2 are DFQATT and SNEGSKA (reference sequence). V dropped 2 bases and J dropped 7; count of bases not matched to a gene: 8. This CDR3 has 13 amino acids. This receptor was obtained from a woman aged 18-29 years with Graves' hyperthyroidism. Sequencing was done on a sample of peripheral blood or thyroid tissue (not recorded which). This chain joins TRBV20-1 and TRBJ2-7; TRBD1 agrees at 7 bases. This CDR3 reads CSARRDSYNEQYF. The CDR3 DNA reads TGCAGTGCTAGACGGGACAGCTACAATGAGCAGTACTTC.